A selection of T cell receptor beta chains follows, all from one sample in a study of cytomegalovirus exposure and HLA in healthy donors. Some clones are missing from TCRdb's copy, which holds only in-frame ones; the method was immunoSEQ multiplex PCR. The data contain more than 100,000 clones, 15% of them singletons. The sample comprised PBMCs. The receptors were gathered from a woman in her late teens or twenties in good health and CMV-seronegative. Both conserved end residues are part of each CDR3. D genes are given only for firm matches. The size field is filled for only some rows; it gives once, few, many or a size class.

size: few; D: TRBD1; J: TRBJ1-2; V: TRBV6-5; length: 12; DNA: TGTGCCAGTACAGGGGGCGCGGATGGCTACACCTTC; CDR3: CASTGGADGYTF
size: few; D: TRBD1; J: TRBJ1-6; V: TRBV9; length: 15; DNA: TGTGCCAGCAGCGGCGACAGGGGAGGTGGTTCACCCCTCCACTTT; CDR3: CASSGDRGGGSPLHF
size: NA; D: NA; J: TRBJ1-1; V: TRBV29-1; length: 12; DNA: TGCAGCGCTGAGACACCGCCCTATGAAGCTTTCTTT; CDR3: CSAETPPYEAFF
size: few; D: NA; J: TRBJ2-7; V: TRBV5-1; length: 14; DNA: TGCGCCAGCAGCTTGGAACGGGGGACCTACGAGCAGTACTTC; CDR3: CASSLERGTYEQYF
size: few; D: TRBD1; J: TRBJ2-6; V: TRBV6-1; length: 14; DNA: TGTGCCAGCCTCCAGGGGGCTGGGGCCAACGTCCTGACTTTC; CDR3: CASLQGAGANVLTF
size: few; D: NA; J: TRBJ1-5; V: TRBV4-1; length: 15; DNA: TGCGCCAGCAGCAACAGCAAAGGCTCAAATCAGCCCCAGCATTTT; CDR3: CASSNSKGSNQPQHF
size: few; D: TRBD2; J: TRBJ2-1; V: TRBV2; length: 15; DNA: TGTGCCAGCAGAGGTAGCGGGAGGTCCTACAATGAGCAGTTCTTC; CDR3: CASRGSGRSYNEQFF
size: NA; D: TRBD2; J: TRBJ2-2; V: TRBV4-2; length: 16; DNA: TGTGCCAGCAGCCTGGCGGGAGTAGGGAACACCGGGGAGCTGTTTTTT; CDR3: CASSLAGVGNTGELFF
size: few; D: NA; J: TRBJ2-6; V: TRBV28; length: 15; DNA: TGTGCCAGCAGTTTTAGTCGCTCTGGGGCCAACGTCCTGACTTTC; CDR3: CASSFSRSGANVLTF
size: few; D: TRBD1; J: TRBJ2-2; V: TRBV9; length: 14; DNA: TGTGCCAGCAGCCCTGGACAGGGTGGCGGGGAGCTGTTTTTT; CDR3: CASSPGQGGGELFF
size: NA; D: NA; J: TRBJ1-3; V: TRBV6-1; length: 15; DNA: TGTGCCAGCGGCCACGACCGGACTGCTGGAAACACCATATATTTT; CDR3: CASGHDRTAGNTIYF
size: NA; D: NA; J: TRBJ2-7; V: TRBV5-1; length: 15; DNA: TGCGCCAGCAGCACCGGACTCGGGCCAGCCTACGAGCAGTACTTC; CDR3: CASSTGLGPAYEQYF
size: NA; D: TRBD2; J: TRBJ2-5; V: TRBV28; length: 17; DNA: TGTGCCAGCAGTTTAGCAGGTAGCGGGGTGTACCAAGAGACCCAGTACTTC; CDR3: CASSLAGSGVYQETQYF
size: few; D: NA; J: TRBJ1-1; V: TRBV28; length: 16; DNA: TGTGCCAGCAGGTTCGGCCTTACAGGTTTTGGGACTGAAGCTTTCTTT; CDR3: CASRFGLTGFGTEAFF
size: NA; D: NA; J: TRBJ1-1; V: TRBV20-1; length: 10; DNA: TGCAGTGCCCGGGACTTTGAAGCTTTCTTT; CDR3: CSARDFEAFF
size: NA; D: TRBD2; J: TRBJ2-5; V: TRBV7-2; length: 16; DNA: TGTGCCAGCAGCCCCCCAGGACTAGCGGGGTGGGAGACCCAGTACTTC; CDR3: CASSPPGLAGWETQYF
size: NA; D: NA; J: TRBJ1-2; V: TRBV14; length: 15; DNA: TGTGCCAGCAGCCAATCTCGGGGGGGTGCCTATGGCTACACCTTC; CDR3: CASSQSRGGAYGYTF
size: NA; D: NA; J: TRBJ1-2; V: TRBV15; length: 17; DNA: TGTGCCACCAGCAGAGATCATCCCCCGGGGAGGAACTATGGCTACACCTTC; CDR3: CATSRDHPPGRNYGYTF
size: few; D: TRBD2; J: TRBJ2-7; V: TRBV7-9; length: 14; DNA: TGTGCCAGCAGCGGGACTAGCGTAAACTACGAGCAGTACTTC; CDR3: CASSGTSVNYEQYF
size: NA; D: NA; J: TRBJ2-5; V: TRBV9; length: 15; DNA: TGTGCCAGCAGCGTAGCCAACTCGGGGCAAGAGACCCAGTACTTC; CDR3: CASSVANSGQETQYF
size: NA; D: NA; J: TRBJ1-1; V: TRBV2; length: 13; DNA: TGTGCCAGCAGTGACGGTAGGAACACTGAAGCTTTCTTT; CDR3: CASSDGRNTEAFF
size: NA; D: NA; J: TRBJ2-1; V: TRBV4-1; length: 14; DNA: TGCGCCAGCAGCCGCAAATCCCGTCCTAGTGAGCAGTTCTTC; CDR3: CASSRKSRPSEQFF
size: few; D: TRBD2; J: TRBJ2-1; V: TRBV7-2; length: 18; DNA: TGTGCCAGCAGCTTAGTATCCGGTAGCGGGGGGGAGAACAATGAGCAGTTCTTC; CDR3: CASSLVSGSGGENNEQFF
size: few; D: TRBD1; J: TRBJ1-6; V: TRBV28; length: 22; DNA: TGTGCCAGCAGACAGGACAGGGCCACATTGTGGGGACAGGGCGCCTATAATTCACCCCTCCACTTT; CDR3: CASRQDRATLWGQGAYNSPLHF
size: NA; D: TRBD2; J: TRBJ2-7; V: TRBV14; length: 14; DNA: TGTGCCAGCAGCCCAGGACTAGGGAACTACGAGCAGTACTTC; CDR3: CASSPGLGNYEQYF
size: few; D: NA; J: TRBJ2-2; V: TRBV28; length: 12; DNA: TGTGCCAGCAGAGACAGTCCCGGGGAGCTGTTTTTT; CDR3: CASRDSPGELFF
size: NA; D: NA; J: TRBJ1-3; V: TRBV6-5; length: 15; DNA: TGTGCCAGCAGTTTGAAAAGGAGCTCTGGAAACACCATATATTTT; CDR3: CASSLKRSSGNTIYF
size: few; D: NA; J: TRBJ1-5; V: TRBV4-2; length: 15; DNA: TGTGCCAGCAGCCAAACAGGGCGAAGAGATCAGCCCCAGCATTTT; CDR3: CASSQTGRRDQPQHF
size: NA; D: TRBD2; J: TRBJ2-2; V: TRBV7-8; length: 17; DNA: TGTGCCAGCAGCAAAGACGCGGTACTAGCGGGGATCTGGGAGCTGTTTTTT; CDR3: CASSKDAVLAGIWELFF
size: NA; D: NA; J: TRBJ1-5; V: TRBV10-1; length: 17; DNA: TGCGCCAGCAGTGAGGGGGCAAGAGTCCATAGCAATCAGCCCCAGCATTTT; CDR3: CASSEGARVHSNQPQHF
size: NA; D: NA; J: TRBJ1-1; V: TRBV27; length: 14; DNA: TGTGCCAGCAGTTTAACATCAGGGAACACTGAAGCTTTCTTT; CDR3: CASSLTSGNTEAFF
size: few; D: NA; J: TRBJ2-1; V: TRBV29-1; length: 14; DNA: TGCAGCGGCTCAAGGGGGGGGGCATACAATGAGCAGTTCTTC; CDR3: CSGSRGGAYNEQFF
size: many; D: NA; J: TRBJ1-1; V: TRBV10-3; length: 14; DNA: TGTGCCATCAGTGAGGGCCGTACGGGCACTGAAGCTTTCTTT; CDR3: CAISEGRTGTEAFF
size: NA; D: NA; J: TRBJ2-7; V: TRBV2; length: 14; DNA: TGTGCCAGCAGTGAGTCGGACTTAACCTACGAGCAGTACTTC; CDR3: CASSESDLTYEQYF
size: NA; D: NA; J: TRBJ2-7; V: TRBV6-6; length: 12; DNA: TGTGCCAGCAGCCCTGGGCTGGTCGGGCAGTACTTC; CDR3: CASSPGLVGQYF
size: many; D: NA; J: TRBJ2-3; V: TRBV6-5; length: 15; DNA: TGTGCCAGCAGTACCCTACAGGGAACCACAGATACGCAGTATTTT; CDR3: CASSTLQGTTDTQYF